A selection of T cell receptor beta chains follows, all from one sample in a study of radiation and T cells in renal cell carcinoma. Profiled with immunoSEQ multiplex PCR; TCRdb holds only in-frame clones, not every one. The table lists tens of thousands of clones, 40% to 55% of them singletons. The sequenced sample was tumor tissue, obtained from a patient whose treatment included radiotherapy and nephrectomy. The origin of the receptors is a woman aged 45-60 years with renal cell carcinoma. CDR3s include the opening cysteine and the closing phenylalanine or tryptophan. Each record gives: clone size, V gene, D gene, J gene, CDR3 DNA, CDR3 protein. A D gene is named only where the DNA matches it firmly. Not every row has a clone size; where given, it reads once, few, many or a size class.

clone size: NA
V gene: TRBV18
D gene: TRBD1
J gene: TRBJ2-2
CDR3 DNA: TGTGCCAGCTCACCCCGGACAGGACAAAGCGGGGAGCTGTTTTTT
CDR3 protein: CASSPRTGQSGELFF

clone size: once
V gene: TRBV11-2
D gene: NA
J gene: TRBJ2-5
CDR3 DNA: TGTGCCAGCAGCTTTGGAAGGGGAGATGCGACCCAGTACTTC
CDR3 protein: CASSFGRGDATQYF

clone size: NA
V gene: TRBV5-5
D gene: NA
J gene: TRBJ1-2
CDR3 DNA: TGTGCCAGCAGCTTGGCTGTCAGGGACCGGGGAAATGGCTACACCTTC
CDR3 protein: CASSLAVRDRGNGYTF

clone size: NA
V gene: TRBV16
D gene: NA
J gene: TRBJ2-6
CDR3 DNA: TGTGCCAGCAGCCATCTGGGGGCCCTGGGCGGGTCTGGGGCCAACGTCCTGACTTTC
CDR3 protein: CASSHLGALGGSGANVLTF

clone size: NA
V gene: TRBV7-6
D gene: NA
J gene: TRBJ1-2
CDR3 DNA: TGTGCCAGCAGCTTAGGGGCAGGCGGCTACACCTTC
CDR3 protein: CASSLGAGGYTF

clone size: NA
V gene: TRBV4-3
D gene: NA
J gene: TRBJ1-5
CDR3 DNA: TGCGCCAGCAGCCAAGGCATAAGGGGTTTCCAGCCCCAGCATTTT
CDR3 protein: CASSQGIRGFQPQHF

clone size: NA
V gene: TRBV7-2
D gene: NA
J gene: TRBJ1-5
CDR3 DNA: TGTGCCAGCAGCTTAGGACAAAACAATCAGCCCCAGCATTTT
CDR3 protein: CASSLGQNNQPQHF

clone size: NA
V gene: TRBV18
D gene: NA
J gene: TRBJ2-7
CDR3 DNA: TGTGCCAGCTCACCAACGGGTTTCAGCTCCTACGAGCAGTACTTC
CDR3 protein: CASSPTGFSSYEQYF

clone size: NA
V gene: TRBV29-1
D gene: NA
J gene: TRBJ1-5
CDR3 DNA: TGCAGCGTTGGATGGAGCAATCAGCCCCAGCATTTT
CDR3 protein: CSVGWSNQPQHF

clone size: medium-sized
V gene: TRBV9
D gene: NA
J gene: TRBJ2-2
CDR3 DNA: TGTGCCAGCAGCGTAGGACGGGGGGCGGTCGGGGAGCTGTTTTTT
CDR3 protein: CASSVGRGAVGELFF

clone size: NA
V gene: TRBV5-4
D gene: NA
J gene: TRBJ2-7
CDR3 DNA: TGTGCCAGCAGCTTGGACTCCATCTTGGGCGAGTACTTC
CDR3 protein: CASSLDSILGEYF

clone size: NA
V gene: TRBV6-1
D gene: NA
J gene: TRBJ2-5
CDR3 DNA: TGTGCCAGCAAGCAGGAGTTGATAGGGACCCAGTACTTC
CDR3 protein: CASKQELIGTQYF

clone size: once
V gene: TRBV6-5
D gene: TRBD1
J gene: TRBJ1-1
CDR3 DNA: TGTGCCAGCAGTATACAACCGGGACAGGGGGCGGAAGCTTTCTTT
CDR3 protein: CASSIQPGQGAEAFF

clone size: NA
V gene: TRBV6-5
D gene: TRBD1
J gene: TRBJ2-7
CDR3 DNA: TGTGCCAGCACCCCGGGAAGGGGGCGCTGGTACTTC
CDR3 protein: CASTPGRGRWYF

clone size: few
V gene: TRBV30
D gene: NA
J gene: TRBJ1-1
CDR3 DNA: TGTGCTGGGGGAGGGTGGCCCACTGAAGCTTTCTTT
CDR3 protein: CAGGGWPTEAFF

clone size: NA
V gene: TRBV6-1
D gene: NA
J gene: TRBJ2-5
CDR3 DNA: TGTGCCAGCAGTGGAGGGGGGGAGACCCAGTACTTC
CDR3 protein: CASSGGGETQYF

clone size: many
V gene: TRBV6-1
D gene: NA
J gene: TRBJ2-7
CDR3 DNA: TGTGCCAGCGATATAGGGGCCTACGAGCAGTACTTC
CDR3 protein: CASDIGAYEQYF

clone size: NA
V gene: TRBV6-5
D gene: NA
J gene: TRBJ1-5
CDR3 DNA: TGTGCCAGCAGTTACGGGTCAGGGCCCAATCAGCCCCAGCATTTT
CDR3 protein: CASSYGSGPNQPQHF

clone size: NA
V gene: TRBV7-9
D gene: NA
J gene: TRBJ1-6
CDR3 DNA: TGTGCCAGCAGCCTAGCAGGGGTTTCGAATTCACCCCTCCACTTT
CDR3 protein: CASSLAGVSNSPLHF

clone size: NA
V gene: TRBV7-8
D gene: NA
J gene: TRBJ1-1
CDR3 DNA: TGTGCCAGCAGCTTAGGGGCCACTGAAGCTTTCTTT
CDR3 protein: CASSLGATEAFF

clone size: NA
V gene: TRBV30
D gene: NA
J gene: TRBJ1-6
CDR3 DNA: TGTGCCTGGAGTGTGACAGATTCACCCCTCCACTTT
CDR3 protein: CAWSVTDSPLHF

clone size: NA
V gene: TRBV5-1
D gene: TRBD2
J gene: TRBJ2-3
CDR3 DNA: TGCGCCAGCAGCCATTCTAGCGGGGGGGCCGCAGATACGCAGTATTTT
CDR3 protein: CASSHSSGGAADTQYF